Given below is one T cell receptor (beta chain) in context. Enrollees, roughly 18 to 89 years old, lived in approximately 25 US areas. In assigning cohorts, the study relied on participant-reported clinical history. The study counted Cohort 3 donors as recovered given two negative PCRs, clearance, or symptom resolution. The CDR3 runs 13 residues. Trimming stripped 4 bases from V and 7 bases from J, with 12 bases between. CDR1 and CDR2 from the germline V gene are LNHDA and SQIVND (reference sequence). This entry comes from a study of blood T cell repertoires in COVID-19. As handled by the study authors: Amplification of reference gene primers provided the estimated nucleated cell counts. Repertoires were generated with immunoSEQ multiplex PCR, while TCRdb's copy carries only in-frame clones and drops some. The DNA was the basis for D and trimming; V, J and clone size are from that table. The table lists some 380,000 clones, 80% to 90% of them singletons.

The TCR originated in a man aged 30 to 45 who had recovered from COVID-19. Sequencing was done on a sample of PBMCs or T cells enriched from blood (not recorded which). The chain recombines TRBV19 with TRBJ2-3, with a possible D match to TRBD1 (6 bases). CDR3 in DNA: TGTGCCAGTAGTACCGGACAGTCTTATACGCAGTATTTT. Its protein is CASSTGQSYTQYF. Variable domain in full (rest from reference TRBV19 and TRBJ2-3): DGGITQSPKYLFRKEGQNVTLSCEQNLNHDAMYWYRQDPGQGLRLIYYSQIVNDFQKGDIAEGYSVSREKKESFPLTVTSAQKNPTAFYLCASSTGQSYTQYFGPGTRLTVL.